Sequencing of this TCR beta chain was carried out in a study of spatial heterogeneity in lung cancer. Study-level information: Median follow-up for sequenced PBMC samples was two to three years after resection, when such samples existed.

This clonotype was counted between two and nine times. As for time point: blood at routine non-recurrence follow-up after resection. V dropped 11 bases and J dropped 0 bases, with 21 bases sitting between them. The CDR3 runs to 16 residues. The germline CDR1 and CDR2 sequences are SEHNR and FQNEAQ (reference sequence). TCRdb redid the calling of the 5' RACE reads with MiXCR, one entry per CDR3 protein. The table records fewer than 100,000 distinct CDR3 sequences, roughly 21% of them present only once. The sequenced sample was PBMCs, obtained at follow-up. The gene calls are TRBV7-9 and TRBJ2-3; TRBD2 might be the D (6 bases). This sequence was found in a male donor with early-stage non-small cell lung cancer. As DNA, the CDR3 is TGTGCCTCCGGAGAGGCGGAGGGCTTTAGCACAGATACGCAGTATTTT. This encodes CASGEAEGFSTDTQYF.